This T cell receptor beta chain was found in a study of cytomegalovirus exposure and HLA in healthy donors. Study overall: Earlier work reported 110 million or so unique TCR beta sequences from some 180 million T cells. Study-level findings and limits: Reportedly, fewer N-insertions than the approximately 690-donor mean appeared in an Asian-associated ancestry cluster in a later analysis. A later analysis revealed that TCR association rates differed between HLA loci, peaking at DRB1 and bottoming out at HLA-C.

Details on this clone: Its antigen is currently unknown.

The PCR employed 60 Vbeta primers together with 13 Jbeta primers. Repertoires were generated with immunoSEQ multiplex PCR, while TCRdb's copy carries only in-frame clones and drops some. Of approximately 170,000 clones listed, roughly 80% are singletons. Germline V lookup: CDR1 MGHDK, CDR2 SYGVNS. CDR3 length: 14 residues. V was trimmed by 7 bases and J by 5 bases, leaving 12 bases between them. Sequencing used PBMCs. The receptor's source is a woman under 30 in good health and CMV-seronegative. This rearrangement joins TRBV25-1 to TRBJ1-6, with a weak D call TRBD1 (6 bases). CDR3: CASTPGQDNSPLHF. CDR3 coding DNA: TGTGCCAGCACTCCGGGACAAGATAATTCACCCCTCCACTTT.